Shown below are 27 T cell receptor beta chains from a single sample sequenced in a study of beta chain features in type 1 diabetes. Sequencing targeted expressed TCRB transcripts, as all isolated RNA had been reverse transcribed. The method was immunoSEQ multiplex PCR; TCRdb's version includes in-frame clones alone and lacks a portion of them. This sample has 150,000 to 170,000 clones, with 7.5% to 10% found just once. Sequenced input: central memory CD4+ T cells from blood. The receptors originated from a man aged 18 to 30 in good health.

This clone was found a few times. The CDR3 spells CASSLGGGAKYQETQYF. The CDR3 DNA follows: TGTGCCAGCAGCTTAGGAGGAGGGGCCAAGTACCAAGAGACCCAGTACTTC. This chain connects TRBV7-2 to TRBJ2-5; possible D gene TRBD2, 6 bases. The CDR3 has 17 amino acids. Trimming removed 1 base at V and 0 bases at J, with 15 bases between. Looked up from germline, CDR1 is SGHTA and CDR2 is FQGNSA. The full variable domain, in which reference TRBV7-2 and TRBJ2-5 provide the parts outside the CDR3, is GAGVSQSPSNKVTEKGKDVELRCDPISGHTALYWYRQSLGQGLEFLIYFQGNSAPDKSGLPSDRFSAERTGGSVSTLTIQRTQQEDSAVYLCASSLGGGAKYQETQYFGPGTRLLVL.

The genes are TRBV5-1 and TRBJ2-5, with 10 nucleotides matching TRBD2. The length of the CDR3 is 16 residues. The germline CDR1 and CDR2 sequences are SGHRS and YFSETQ. The V segment lost 0 bases and the J segment 0 bases; nucleotides outside the gene matches: 2. CDR3 sequence (DNA): TGCGCCAGCAGCTTGGTTCTAGCGGGGGACCAAGAGACCCAGTACTTC. Amino acid sequence: CASSLVLAGDQETQYF.

The table lists this clone with a few counts. The gene calls are TRBV6-1 and TRBJ2-3; 9 bases are a match to TRBD2. The germline gives CDR1 MNHNS, CDR2 SASEGT. CDR3 length: 12 residues. The CDR3 DNA sequence: TGTGTGGGTAGCGGGAGTTCGGATACGCAGTATTTT. Translated, it gives CVGSGSSDTQYF.

The chain uses TRBV30 and TRBJ2-1, with 15 nucleotides matching TRBD2. CDR1 is GTSNPN, CDR2 SVGIG, per germline (reference sequence). The V gene end was trimmed by 4 bases and the J gene end by 12 bases; junction bases not matched to a gene: 7. This CDR3 comprises 14 residues. DNA for the CDR3: TGTGCCTGGAACCTCGGGACTAGCGGGAGGAGGCAGTTCTTC. The encoded protein is CAWNLGTSGRRQFF.

In its sample, this clone was seen a few times. The rearrangement uses TRBV7-2 and TRBJ1-2; no clear D gene. V was clipped by 1 base and J by 14 bases, with 5 bases between them. The CDR3 spans 9 residues. Germline V CDR1 and CDR2: SGHTA, FQGNSA. CDR3 DNA sequence: TGTGCCAGCAGCTTAGGCAGAACCTTC. Protein sequence: CASSLGRTF.

This clone was seen repeatedly, ten times or more. The J gene is TRBJ1-3, the V gene TRBV25-1; D is perhaps TRBD1 (5 bases). In germline, CDR1 is MGHDK, CDR2 SYGVNS. Trimming cost V 2 bases and J 0 bases, with 8 bases left between them. The CDR3 is 15 amino acids. The CDR3 DNA reads as TGTGCCAGCAGTGAAGACACAGGCTCTGGAAACACCATATATTTT. It codes for CASSEDTGSGNTIYF.

The J gene is TRBJ2-1, the V gene TRBV9; 10 bases are a match to TRBD1. CDR3 length equals 15 residues. J lost 7 bases, V lost 4 bases, and 8 bases had no gene match. CDR1 is SGDLS, CDR2 YYNGEE, per germline. CDR3 sequence: CASSFRDRGWNEQFF. CDR3 sequence (DNA): TGTGCCAGCAGCTTCCGGGACAGGGGATGGAATGAGCAGTTCTTC. Variable domain in full (rest from reference TRBV9 and TRBJ2-1): DSGVTQTPKHLITATGQRVTLRCSPRSGDLSVYWYQQSLDQGLQFLIQYYNGEERAKGNILERFSAQQFPDLHSELNLSSLELGDSALYFCASSFRDRGWNEQFFGPGTRLTVL.

This clone has ten or more counts. This chain links TRBV7-9 with TRBJ1-1; 9 bases are a match to TRBD1. With 5 bases clipped from V and 3 bases from J, the junction kept 7 bases outside the gene matches. This CDR3 has 15 amino acids. CDR1 is SEHNR, CDR2 FQNEAQ, per germline (reference sequence). This chain's CDR3 is CASSPPTGGYTEAFF. CDR3 nucleotide sequence: TGTGCCAGCAGCCCCCCGACAGGGGGGTACACTGAAGCTTTCTTT.

A few counts support this clone. This chain connects TRBV27 to TRBJ2-6; a weak D match, TRBD1 (6 bases). Germline-derived CDR1 and CDR2 are MNHEY and SMNVEV (reference sequence). This CDR3 is built from 16 residues. V shed 4 bases and J shed 4 bases, with 14 bases lying between them. The CDR3 loop reads CASSSPGAVGANVLTF. CDR3 coding DNA: TGTGCCAGCAGTTCCCCAGGGGCCGTGGGGGCCAACGTCCTGACTTTC. Combining the CDR3 with reference TRBV27 and TRBJ2-6 gives the whole variable domain EAQVTQNPRYLITVTGKKLTVTCSQNMNHEYMSWYRQDPGLGLRQIYYSMNVEVTDKGDVPEGYKVSRKEKRNFPLILESPSPNQTSLYFCASSSPGAVGANVLTFGAGSRLTVL.

This rearrangement joins TRBV5-1 to TRBJ2-3; TRBD2 matches 11 bases. This CDR3 spans 18 amino acids. V was pared by 2 bases and J by 4 bases, with 12 bases of the junction left unmatched. In germline, CDR1 is SGHRS, CDR2 YFSETQ. CDR3 protein: CASSFNYLAGGMSDTQYF. The DNA of the CDR3 is TGCGCCAGCAGCTTTAATTATCTAGCGGGAGGCATGTCAGATACGCAGTATTTT.

The J gene is TRBJ2-1, the V gene TRBV25-1; possibly TRBD2 for D (6 bases). Trimming took off 4 bases at V and 7 bases at J, with 20 bases between the two ends. Germline CDR1 and CDR2: MGHDK and SYGVNS. The CDR3 has 16 residues. In DNA, the CDR3 is TGTGCCAGCAGTGTAGGAGGGGACGCATCGAGAAATGAGCAGTTCTTC. It encodes CASSVGGDASRNEQFF.

This clone was detected only a few times. This chain uses TRBV19 with TRBJ2-7; D uncertain. Germline V CDR1 and CDR2: LNHDA, SQIVND (reference sequence). This CDR3 has 12 residues. Trimming took 9 bases from V and 3 from J, leaving 12 bases between them. The CDR3 loop is CASASYSYEQYF. The CDR3 coding sequence is TGTGCCAGCGCTTCCTACAGCTACGAGCAGTACTTC. Drawing the rest from reference TRBV19 and TRBJ2-7, the complete variable domain is DGGITQSPKYLFRKEGQNVTLSCEQNLNHDAMYWYRQDPGQGLRLIYYSQIVNDFQKGDIAEGYSVSREKKESFPLTVTSAQKNPTAFYLCASASYSYEQYFGPGTRLTVT.

There are a few counts of this clone. This chain joins TRBV11-3 and TRBJ2-5; 11 nucleotides align to TRBD2. Germline V gene sequence: CDR1 SGHNT, CDR2 YENEEA. The CDR3 is 14 amino acids. Unmatched junction bases numbered 3, after V lost 3 bases and J lost 6 bases. In nucleotides, the CDR3 is TGTGCCAGCAGCTTTAGCGGGGGGGCGAAGACCCAGTACTTC. This codes for CASSFSGGAKTQYF.

A few counts support this clone. The rearrangement links TRBV7-7 to TRBJ2-5, with D tentatively TRBD1 (6 bases). This CDR3 is 14 amino acids long. Germline CDR1 SSHAT, CDR2 FNYEAQ (reference sequence). V was shortened by 5 bases and J by 1 base, with 11 bases between the two germline ends. The CDR3: CASSPLGAQETQYF. For the CDR3, the DNA is TGTGCCAGCAGCCCCCTGGGGGCCCAAGAGACCCAGTACTTC.

This clone was seen a handful of times. The DNA for the CDR3 is TGTGCCAGCAGCCGCGGACAGGAGGGCTACACCTTC. This encodes CASSRGQEGYTF. The chain uses TRBV6-5 and TRBJ1-2; 7 bases are a match to TRBD1. CDR1 and CDR2 from the germline V gene are MNHEY and SVGAGI. CDR3 length: 12 amino acids. With 6 bases clipped from V and 8 bases from J, the junction kept 6 bases outside the gene matches.

A few counts support this clone. V usage is TRBV30 and J usage is TRBJ1-4; 8 nucleotides match TRBD1. The CDR3 consists of 16 residues. Germline CDR1 is GTSNPN and CDR2 is SVGIG (reference sequence). Trimming removed 5 bases from V and 7 bases from J; junction bases left unmatched: 15. For the CDR3, the DNA is TGTGCCTGGGGACAGGGCGCTCCTGGTATTGGTGAAAAACTGTTTTTT. It encodes CAWGQGAPGIGEKLFF.

The chain has TRBV4-1 and TRBJ2-4; possibly TRBD1 for D (5 bases). The V and J ends lost 3 bases and 4 bases respectively, with 13 bases between them. Germline V gene lookup returns CDR1 MGHRA and CDR2 YSYEKL. This CDR3 comprises 15 residues. CDR3 in amino acids: CASSQPEAGKNIQYF. CDR3 bases: TGCGCCAGCAGCCAGCCAGAGGCAGGGAAAAACATTCAGTACTTC.

This clone was observed many times. The chain is built from TRBV2 and TRBJ2-5; D uncertain. The CDR3 totals 15 residues. V gave up 0 bases and J gave up 6 bases, with 14 bases separating them. Germline assignment: CDR1 SNHLY and CDR2 FYNNEI. In nucleotides, the CDR3 is TGTGCCAGCAGTGAAGCGCGAGGAGCCGGTCAGACCCAGTACTTC. It codes for CASSEARGAGQTQYF. The whole variable domain, remainder taken from reference TRBV2 and TRBJ2-5, is EPEVTQTPSHQVTQMGQEVILRCVPISNHLYFYWYRQILGQKVEFLVSFYNNEISEKSEIFDDQFSVERPDGSNFTLKIRSTKLEDSAMYFCASSEARGAGQTQYFGPGTRLLVL.

The gene calls are TRBV5-4 and TRBJ2-5, with a weak D call TRBD2 (6 bases). The CDR3 is 15 amino acids. Germline V lookup: CDR1 SGHNT, CDR2 YYREEE (reference sequence). V lost 0 bases to trimming and J lost 4 bases, with 13 bases between them. DNA for the CDR3: TGTGCCAGCAGCTTGGTTGGGGGGTGGGGAGAGACCCAGTACTTC. It translates to CASSLVGGWGETQYF.

This chain connects TRBV7-3 to TRBJ2-1; the match to TRBD2 covers 10 bases. Trimming removed 4 bases from V and 4 bases from J; junction bases left unmatched: 7. Germline CDR1 reads SGHTA; CDR2 reads FQGTGA. CDR3 length: 16 residues. Written as DNA, the CDR3 is TGTGCCAGCAGCTCGATTTTAGCGGGGGGTTACAATGAGCAGTTCTTC. Translation: CASSSILAGGYNEQFF.

The chain has TRBV28 and TRBJ1-5; tentatively, D is TRBD1 (5 bases). The germline V and J ends were trimmed by 11 bases and 1 base, with 12 bases remaining between them. The CDR3 sequence is 13 residues long. Germline CDR1 reads MDHEN; CDR2 reads SYDVKM. The CDR3 reads CAVSTGSNQPQHF. CDR3 sequence (DNA): TGTGCCGTCTCAACAGGAAGCAATCAGCCCCAGCATTTT.

This clone was seen only a few times. This chain connects TRBV18 to TRBJ2-2; the match to TRBD1 covers 8 bases. The V and J ends lost 0 bases and 7 bases, in that order; junction bases with no gene match: 4. The length of the CDR3 is 15 residues. Germline CDR1 reads KGHSH; CDR2 reads LQKENI. The CDR3 sequence: CASSPPPTGVGELFF. The DNA for the CDR3 is TGTGCCAGCTCACCACCGCCGACAGGGGTCGGGGAGCTGTTTTTT.

This clone was seen more than once but under ten times. The rearrangement links TRBV11-2 to TRBJ2-2, with 8 positions matching TRBD2. The V and J ends lost 1 base and 4 bases, in that order; junction bases with no gene match: 5. The CDR3 length is 16 residues. Germline values: CDR1 SGHAT, CDR2 FQNNGV. CDR3 protein: CASSLAGTRGTGELFF. The CDR3 bases are TGTGCCAGCAGCTTAGCCGGGACTAGGGGCACCGGGGAGCTGTTTTTT. Full variable domain (outside the CDR3, taken from reference TRBV11-2 and TRBJ2-2): EAGVAQSPRYKIIEKRQSVAFWCNPISGHATLYWYQQILGQGPKLLIQFQNNGVVDDSQLPKDRFSAERLKGVDSTLKIQPAKLEDSAVYLCASSLAGTRGTGELFFGEGSRLTVL.

This chain uses TRBV13 with TRBJ1-5, with D possibly TRBD1 on 6 matching bases. The CDR3 sequence is 14 residues long. The V gene's germline CDR1 is PRHDT and CDR2 FYEKMQ (reference sequence). Trimming removed 5 bases at V and 5 bases at J, with 13 bases between. This CDR3 is CASSPHEGDQPQHF. Written as DNA, the CDR3 is TGTGCCAGCAGCCCTCACGAGGGGGATCAGCCCCAGCATTTT.

This clone was seen a handful of times. V is TRBV19 and J is TRBJ1-5; 8 bases agree with TRBD1. The length of the CDR3 is 13 residues. Germline loops: CDR1 LNHDA, CDR2 SQIVND (reference sequence). V shed 9 bases, J shed 5 bases, and the junction held 6 bases outside the gene matches. CDR3 nucleotide sequence: TGTGCCAGCGAGGACAGGGTCGATCAGCCCCAGCATTTT. Protein sequence: CASEDRVDQPQHF.

The rearrangement joins TRBV11-2 to TRBJ2-5, with a tentative D call TRBD2 (5 bases). V shed 1 base and J shed 2 bases, with 11 bases lying between them. CDR1 is SGHAT and CDR2 is FQNNGV in the germline V gene. The CDR3 is made up of 15 amino acids. The CDR3 region is CASSLGASRQETQYF. In DNA form, the CDR3 reads TGTGCCAGCAGCTTAGGGGCTAGCAGGCAAGAGACCCAGTACTTC.

This clone showed up just a few times. This chain uses TRBV5-1 with TRBJ2-5; TRBD1 is a possible D gene (6 bases). Trimming removed 5 bases at V and 4 bases at J, with 12 bases between. The CDR3 consists of 13 residues. Germline V gene lookup returns CDR1 SGHRS and CDR2 YFSETQ. The CDR3 coding sequence is TGCGCCAGCAGTCCCAGGGGTGGAGAGACCCAGTACTTC. As protein: CASSPRGGETQYF.